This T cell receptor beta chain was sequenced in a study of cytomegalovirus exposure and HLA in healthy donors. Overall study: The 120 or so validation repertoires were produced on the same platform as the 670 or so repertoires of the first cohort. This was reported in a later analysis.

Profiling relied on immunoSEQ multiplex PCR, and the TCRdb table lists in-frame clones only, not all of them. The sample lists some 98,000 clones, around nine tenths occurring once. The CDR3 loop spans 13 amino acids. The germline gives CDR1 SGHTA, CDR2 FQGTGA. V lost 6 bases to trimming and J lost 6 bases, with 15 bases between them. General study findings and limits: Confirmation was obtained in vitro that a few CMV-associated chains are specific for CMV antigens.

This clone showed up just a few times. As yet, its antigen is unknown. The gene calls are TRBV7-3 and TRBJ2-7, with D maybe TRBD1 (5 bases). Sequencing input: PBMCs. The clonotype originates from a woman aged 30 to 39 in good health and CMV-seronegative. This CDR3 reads CASSRTLTSEQYF. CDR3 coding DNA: TGTGCCAGCAGTCGGACACTGACCAGCGAGCAGTACTTC.